The following is a TCR beta chain sequence with its context. Its antigen is currently unknown. TCRdb ran MiXCR on the 5' RACE reads and lists one entry per CDR3 protein. The table has about 340,000 distinct CDR3 sequences, approximately 20% seen once. The entry originates in a study of CD8 T cells in ankylosing spondylitis. General observations from the study: The clones that were linked to disease were reported to be significantly enriched in matched synovial fluid samples from ankylosing spondylitis patients. Researchers report that disease-linked clones proved CD8+ and relatively rare in peripheral blood.

Material: blood, either unsorted or a sorted T cell fraction (not recorded which). The sequence was obtained from a male donor with ankylosing spondylitis or in good health (not recorded which).

DNA of the CDR3: TGTGCCAGCAGTTACGGCCTTGGGGGGGACTCGACAGATACGCAGTATTTT. This encodes CASSYGLGGDSTDTQYF. This chain links TRBV6-5 with TRBJ2-3; 7 bases agree with TRBD2. CDR3 length: 17 residues. V shed 2 bases, J shed 3 bases, and the junction held 11 bases outside the gene matches. Per the germline V gene, CDR1 is MNHEY and CDR2 is SVGAGI.